This is a list of T cell receptor beta chains from one sample in a study of T cell repertoires and HLA-DP antigens. The method was immunoSEQ multiplex PCR; TCRdb's version includes in-frame clones alone and lacks a portion of them. The sample holds about 89,000 clones, 86% seen once. These receptors' targets are unknown. Material: CD4+ T cells from PBMCs. The receptor source for this set is a man aged 45-65 years in good health and CMV-seronegative. The CDR3 runs from the conserved cysteine through the conserved F or W. The D gene is left open where the match is weak.

d_call,j_call,v_call,cdr3_aa,cdr3_nt
-,TRBJ2-7,TRBV7-2,CASSLGAEYNYEQYF,TGTGCCAGCAGCTTAGGGGCAGAATACAACTACGAGCAGTACTTC
-,TRBJ1-6,TRBV7-3,CASSLGTENSPLHF,TGTGCCAGCAGCTTAGGCACGGAAAATTCACCCCTCCACTTT
-,TRBJ2-5,TRBV9,CASSKLDFQETQYF,TGTGCCAGCAGCAAACTGGACTTCCAAGAGACCCAGTACTTC
-,TRBJ1-5,TRBV2,CASSETGNQPQHF,TGTGCCAGCAGTGAGACGGGAAATCAGCCCCAGCATTTT
-,TRBJ2-1,TRBV6-1,CASCRLGDGGEQFF,TGTGCCAGTTGCCGTCTTGGGGACGGTGGTGAGCAGTTCTTC
-,TRBJ2-6,TRBV4-3,CASSQSWGSGANVLTF,TGCGCCAGCAGCCAATCCTGGGGCTCTGGGGCCAACGTCCTGACTTTC
-,TRBJ1-1,TRBV6-6,CASRPQNTEAFF,TGTGCCAGCAGGCCCCAGAACACTGAAGCTTTCTTT
-,TRBJ1-1,TRBV9,CASSPSPGRGTEAFF,TGTGCCAGCAGCCCAAGCCCGGGGAGGGGAACTGAAGCTTTCTTT
-,TRBJ1-1,TRBV11-2,CASSPYLGLGTEAFF,TGTGCCAGCAGCCCGTACTTGGGATTGGGCACTGAAGCTTTCTTT
TRBD1,TRBJ1-1,TRBV28,CASSSWTGMNTEAFF,TGTGCCAGCAGTTCTTGGACAGGGATGAACACTGAAGCTTTCTTT
TRBD2,TRBJ2-1,TRBV7-2,CASSLSGRLAGVYNEQFF,TGTGCCAGCAGCTTAAGCGGTAGGCTAGCGGGAGTCTACAATGAGCAGTTCTTC
-,TRBJ2-7,TRBV6-6,CASIKEGGGSYEQYF,TGTGCCAGCATCAAAGAGGGGGGCGGCTCGTACGAGCAGTACTTC
TRBD1,TRBJ1-1,TRBV28,CASSLPGQGGLAFF,TGTGCCAGCAGTTTACCTGGACAGGGAGGCTTAGCTTTCTTT
TRBD2,TRBJ2-7,TRBV7-2,CASSLGGTSGRAQEQYF,TGTGCCAGCAGCTTAGGCGGGACTAGCGGGAGGGCCCAAGAGCAGTACTTC
-,TRBJ2-7,TRBV7-2,CASSLDRGRLYEQYF,TGTGCCAGCAGCTTAGACCGGGGGCGGCTCTACGAGCAGTACTTC
-,TRBJ1-5,TRBV28,CASSRVNQPQHF,TGTGCCAGCAGCAGGGTCAATCAGCCCCAGCATTTT